Below are 2 T cell receptor beta chains sequenced from a single sample in a study of type 1 regulatory T cells. Study-wide results and limits: Compared with non-Tr1 cells, Tr1 cells showed a narrower TCR repertoire.

Using its own MiXCR run on the reads, TCRdb lists one record per CDR3 protein. The sample records fewer than 80,000 distinct CDR3 sequences, less than 25% being singletons. For these receptors, no antigen is known. The sequencing input was cultured type 1 regulatory T (Tr1) cells, either the whole culture or a sorted fraction (not recorded which). These receptors were taken from a human donor in good health.

At least ten counts were recorded for this clonotype. The gene calls are TRBV19 and TRBJ2-3; no clear D. This CDR3 is built from 14 residues. Germline V gives CDR1 LNHDA, CDR2 SQIVND (reference sequence). V lost 5 bases and J lost 0, with 9 bases in between. This CDR3 is CASSARTSTDTQYF. The DNA for the CDR3 is TGTGCCAGTAGTGCCCGAACTAGCACAGATACGCAGTATTTT.

At least ten counts were recorded for this clonotype. V is TRBV6-5 and J is TRBJ2-2; TRBD1 matches 7 bases. Trimming took 5 bases from V and 7 from J; bases not matched to a gene: 7. The CDR3 sequence is 14 residues long. Germline CDR1 is MNHEY and CDR2 is SVGAGI. The CDR3: CASSQETGYGELFF. CDR3 DNA: TGTGCCAGCAGTCAAGAGACAGGGTACGGGGAGCTGTTTTTT.